Listed below are T cell receptor beta chains from one sample, sequenced in a study of blood T cell repertoires in COVID-19. This table comes from immunoSEQ multiplex PCR, and its TCRdb copy is limited to in-frame clones, with some not included. The sample records about 160,000 clones, 80% to 90% being singletons. The sequenced sample consisted of peripheral blood. Receptor source: a man aged 35-49 years with acute or convalescent COVID-19. The CDR3 runs from the conserved cysteine through the conserved F or W.

length	V	J	CDR3
11	TRBV12-3/TRBV12-4	TRBJ1-4	CASSLNEKLFF
15	TRBV11-3	TRBJ2-2	CASSATEYNTGELFF
14	TRBV6-2/TRBV6-3	TRBJ1-3	CASSYGTAGNTIYF
16	TRBV7-9	TRBJ1-3	CASSSGQQSSGNTIYF
14	TRBV5-4	TRBJ2-7	CASSLGTGNYEQYF
13	TRBV28	TRBJ1-2	CASRPTGRDGYTF
15	TRBV25-1	TRBJ2-5	CASSERGLSGETQYF
15	TRBV3-1/TRBV3-2	TRBJ1-2	CASSQVPGANYGYTF
15	TRBV5-1	TRBJ2-1	CASSSGTGYHNEQFF
17	TRBV15	TRBJ1-2	CATSRVKSGPANYGYTF
15	TRBV19	TRBJ1-2	CASSPGTLVYYGYTF
15	TRBV5-1	TRBJ2-1	CASSLGVAAYNEQFF
13	TRBV12-3/TRBV12-4	TRBJ1-1	CASSLRVNTEAFF
15	TRBV24-1	TRBJ1-2	CATSGGREGWYGYTF
15	TRBV7-9	TRBJ2-1	CASSHERLSYNEQFF
13	TRBV5-4	TRBJ1-2	CASSLDSNYGYTF
15	TRBV30	TRBJ2-2	CAWGTTGQGIGELFF
17	TRBV7-6	TRBJ1-5	CASSLKSRQYSNQPQHF
13	TRBV29-1	TRBJ1-2	CSVEDARSYGYTF
17	TRBV5-6	TRBJ1-6	CASSLTGLRGYNSPLHF
17	TRBV6-1	TRBJ2-6	CASSGGQPSSGANVLTF
14	TRBV3-1/TRBV3-2	TRBJ2-7	CASSVQTSSYEQYF
16	TRBV5-5	TRBJ1-6	CASSNTGGAGNSPLHF
15	TRBV4-3	TRBJ2-1	CASSQVRGLYNEQFF
14	TRBV2	TRBJ1-5	CASTTGKGNQPQHF
15	TRBV29-1	TRBJ1-2	CSVEGSGGVGNGYTF
15	TRBV25-1	TRBJ2-1	CASSESRMAYNEQFF
13	TRBV6-4	TRBJ1-2	CASSDGDRGGYTF
14	TRBV7-8	TRBJ1-5	CASSLGDRNQPQHF
12	TRBV29-1	TRBJ2-7	CSVTGGPYEQYF
13	TRBV25-1	TRBJ1-1	CASSYEGTGRAFF
13	TRBV6-5	TRBJ1-2	CASSPRGSYGYTF
13	TRBV7-2	TRBJ1-5	CASSSDGVGPQHF
15	TRBV7-9	TRBJ1-5	CASSRGDRVNQPQHF
14	TRBV18	TRBJ2-5	CASSQIPEKETQYF
14	TRBV2	TRBJ2-1	CASAQAGPYNEQFF
17	TRBV25-1	TRBJ1-4	CASSEYLEGQGVEKLFF